Sequencing of this T cell receptor (beta chain) was carried out in a study of blood T cell repertoires in COVID-19. Participants were aged about 18 to 100 years, lived in roughly 23 US areas, and enrolled virtually. Here immunoSEQ multiplex PCR was the method, and the copy in TCRdb shows in-frame clones only, minus some. This table has about 190,000 clones, approximately 84% appearing once. The germline gives CDR1 SGHDN, CDR2 FVKESK. V lost 2 bases and J lost 8; bases outside the gene matches: 5. This CDR3 has 14 amino acids. This TCR was sampled from a woman aged 25 to 39 who had recovered from COVID-19. Sequencing used PBMCs or T cells enriched from blood (not recorded which). The chain links TRBV14 to TRBJ1-4; the match to TRBD1 covers 7 bases. The CDR3 DNA follows: TGTGCCAGCAGCCAATTGACAGGGTACGAAAAACTGTTTTTT. Protein: CASSQLTGYEKLFF.